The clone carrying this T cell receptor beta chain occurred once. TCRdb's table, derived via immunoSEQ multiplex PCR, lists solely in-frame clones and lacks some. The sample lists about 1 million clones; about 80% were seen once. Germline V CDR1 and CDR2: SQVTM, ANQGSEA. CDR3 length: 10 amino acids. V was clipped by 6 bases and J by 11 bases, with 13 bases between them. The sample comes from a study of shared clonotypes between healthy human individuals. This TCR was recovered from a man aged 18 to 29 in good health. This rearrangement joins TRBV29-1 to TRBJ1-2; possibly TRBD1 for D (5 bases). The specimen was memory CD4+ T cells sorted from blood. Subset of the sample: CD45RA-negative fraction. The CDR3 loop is CSVRGAEYTF. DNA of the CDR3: TGCAGCGTCCGAGGGGCCGAGTACACCTTC.